This TCR beta chain is from a study of cytomegalovirus exposure and HLA in healthy donors. In the PCR, 60 Vbeta and 13 Jbeta primers were used. Produced via immunoSEQ multiplex PCR; TCRdb's table is partial and in-frame only. Of more than 150,000 clones listed, roughly 80% are singletons. Germline values: CDR1 MNHNY, CDR2 SVGAGI (reference sequence). J gave up 2 bases and V 5 bases, and 5 bases lay outside the gene matches. The CDR3 is 14 residues long. The receptor was isolated from a man aged 40-50 years in good health and CMV-seronegative. The chain employs TRBV6-6 and TRBJ2-7; 8 bases fit TRBD1. The specimen sequenced was PBMCs. The CDR3 here is CASSHGDRPYEQYF. In DNA form, the CDR3 reads TGTGCCAGCAGTCACGGGGACAGGCCCTACGAGCAGTACTTC.